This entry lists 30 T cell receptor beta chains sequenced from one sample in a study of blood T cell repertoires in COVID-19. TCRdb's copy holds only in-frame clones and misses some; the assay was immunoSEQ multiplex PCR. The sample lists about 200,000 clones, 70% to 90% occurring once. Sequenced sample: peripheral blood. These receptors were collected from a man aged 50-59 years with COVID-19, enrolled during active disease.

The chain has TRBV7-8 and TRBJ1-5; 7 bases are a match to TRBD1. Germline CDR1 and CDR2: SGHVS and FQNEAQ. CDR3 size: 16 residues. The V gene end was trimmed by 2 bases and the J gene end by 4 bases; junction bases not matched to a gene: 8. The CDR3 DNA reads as TGTGCCAGCAGCTTATCCCCGGGACAGCTAAATCAGCCCCAGCATTTT. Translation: CASSLSPGQLNQPQHF. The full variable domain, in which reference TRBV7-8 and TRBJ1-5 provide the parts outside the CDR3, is GAGVSQSPRYKVAKRGQDVALRCDPISGHVSLFWYQQALGQGPEFLTYFQNEAQLDKSGLPSDRFFAERPEGSVSTLKIQRTQQEDSAVYLCASSLSPGQLNQPQHFGDGTRLSIL.

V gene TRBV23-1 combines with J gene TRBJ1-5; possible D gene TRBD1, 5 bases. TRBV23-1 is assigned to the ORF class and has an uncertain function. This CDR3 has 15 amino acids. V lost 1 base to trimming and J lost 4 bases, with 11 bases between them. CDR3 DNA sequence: TGCGCCAGCAGTCAATGGGGCAGGGTAAATCAGCCCCAGCATTTT. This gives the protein CASSQWGRVNQPQHF.

The chain's CDR3 is CASSHDREKLFF. The CDR3 nucleotides read TGTGCCAGCAGCCATGACAGGGAAAAACTGTTTTTT. The genes are TRBV4-2 and TRBJ1-4; maybe TRBD1 (6 bases). This CDR3 contains 12 residues. Germline lookup yields CDR1 LGHNA and CDR2 YNFKEQ. With 3 bases removed from V and 8 bases from J, the gap between germline ends came to 7 bases.

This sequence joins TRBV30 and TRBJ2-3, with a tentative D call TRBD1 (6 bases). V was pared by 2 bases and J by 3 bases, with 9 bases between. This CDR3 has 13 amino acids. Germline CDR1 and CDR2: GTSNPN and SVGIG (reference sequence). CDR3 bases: TGTGCCTGGAGTCGGACAGTTACAGATACGCAGTATTTT. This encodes CAWSRTVTDTQYF.

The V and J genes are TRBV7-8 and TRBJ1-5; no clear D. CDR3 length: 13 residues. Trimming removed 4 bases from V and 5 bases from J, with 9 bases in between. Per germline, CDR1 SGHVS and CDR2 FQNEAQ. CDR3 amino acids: CASSSDLYQPQHF. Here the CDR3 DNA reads TGTGCCAGCAGCTCGGACTTATATCAGCCCCAGCATTTT.

The CDR3 DNA is TGCGCCAGCAGCCCAGACAGGGTTTCTTATGGCTACACCTTC. Amino acids: CASSPDRVSYGYTF. The chain uses TRBV5-1 and TRBJ1-2, with 7 nucleotides matching TRBD1. CDR3 length equals 14 residues. Trimming removed 4 bases from V and 5 bases from J; junction bases left unmatched: 8. Looked up from germline, CDR1 is SGHRS and CDR2 is YFSETQ.

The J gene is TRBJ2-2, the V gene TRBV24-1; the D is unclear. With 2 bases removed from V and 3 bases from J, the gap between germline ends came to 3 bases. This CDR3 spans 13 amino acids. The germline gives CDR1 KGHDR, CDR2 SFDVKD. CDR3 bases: TGTGCCACCAGTGATTACTACACCGGGGAGCTGTTTTTT. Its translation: CATSDYYTGELFF.

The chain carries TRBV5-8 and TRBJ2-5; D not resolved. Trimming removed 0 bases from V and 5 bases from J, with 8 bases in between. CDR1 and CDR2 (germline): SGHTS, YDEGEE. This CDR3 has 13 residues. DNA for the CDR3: TGTGCCAGCAGCTTGGTTTTACGGGAGACCCAGTACTTC. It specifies CASSLVLRETQYF. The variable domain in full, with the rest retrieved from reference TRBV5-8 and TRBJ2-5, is EAGVTQSPTHLIKTRGQQATLRCSPISGHTSVYWYQQALGLGLQFLLWYDEGEERNRGNFPPRFSGRQFPNYSSELNVNALELEDSALYLCASSLVLRETQYFGPGTRLLVL.

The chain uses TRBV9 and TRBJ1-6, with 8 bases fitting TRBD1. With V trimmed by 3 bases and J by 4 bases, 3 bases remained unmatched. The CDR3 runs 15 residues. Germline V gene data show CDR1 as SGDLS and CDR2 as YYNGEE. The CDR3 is CASSATGDYNSPLHF. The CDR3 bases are TGTGCCAGCAGCGCGACAGGGGATTATAATTCACCCCTCCACTTT.

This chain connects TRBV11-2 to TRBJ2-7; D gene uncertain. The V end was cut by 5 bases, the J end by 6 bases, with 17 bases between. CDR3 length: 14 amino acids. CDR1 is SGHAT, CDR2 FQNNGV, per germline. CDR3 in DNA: TGTGCCAGCAGCCCCGCAGCCCGTTCGGGCGAGCAGTACTTC. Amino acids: CASSPAARSGEQYF.

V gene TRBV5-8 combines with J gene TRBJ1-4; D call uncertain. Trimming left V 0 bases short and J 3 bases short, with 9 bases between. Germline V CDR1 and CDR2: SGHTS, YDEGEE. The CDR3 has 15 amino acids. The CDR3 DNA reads TGTGCCAGCAGCTTGGCGCGGGGTGCTAATGAAAAACTGTTTTTT. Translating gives CASSLARGANEKLFF. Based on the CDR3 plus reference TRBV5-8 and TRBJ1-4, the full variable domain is EAGVTQSPTHLIKTRGQQATLRCSPISGHTSVYWYQQALGLGLQFLLWYDEGEERNRGNFPPRFSGRQFPNYSSELNVNALELEDSALYLCASSLARGANEKLFFGSGTQLSVL.

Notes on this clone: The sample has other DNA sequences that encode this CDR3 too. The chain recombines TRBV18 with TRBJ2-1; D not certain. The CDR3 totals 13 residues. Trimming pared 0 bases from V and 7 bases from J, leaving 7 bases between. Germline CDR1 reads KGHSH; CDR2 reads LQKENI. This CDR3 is CASSPPSANEQFF. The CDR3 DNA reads TGTGCCAGCTCACCACCCAGCGCAAATGAGCAGTTCTTC.

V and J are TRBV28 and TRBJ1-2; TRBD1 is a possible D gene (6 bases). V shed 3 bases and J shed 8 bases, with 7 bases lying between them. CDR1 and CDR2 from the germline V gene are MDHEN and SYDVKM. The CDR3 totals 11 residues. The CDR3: CASSLTGGYTF. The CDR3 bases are TGTGCCAGCAGTTTGACAGGCGGCTACACCTTC.

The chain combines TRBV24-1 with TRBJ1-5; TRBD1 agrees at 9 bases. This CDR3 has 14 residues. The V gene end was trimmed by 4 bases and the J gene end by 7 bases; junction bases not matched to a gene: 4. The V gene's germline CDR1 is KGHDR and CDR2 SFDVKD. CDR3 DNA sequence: TGTGCCACCAGTGAGGGGACAGGGTACCAGCCCCAGCATTTT. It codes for CATSEGTGYQPQHF.

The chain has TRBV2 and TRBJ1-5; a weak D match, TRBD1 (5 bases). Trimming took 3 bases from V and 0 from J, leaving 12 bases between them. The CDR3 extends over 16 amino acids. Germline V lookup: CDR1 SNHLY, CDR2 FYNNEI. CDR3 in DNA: TGTGCCAGCAGTGACAGGGTGGGATTTAGCAATCAGCCCCAGCATTTT. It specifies CASSDRVGFSNQPQHF.

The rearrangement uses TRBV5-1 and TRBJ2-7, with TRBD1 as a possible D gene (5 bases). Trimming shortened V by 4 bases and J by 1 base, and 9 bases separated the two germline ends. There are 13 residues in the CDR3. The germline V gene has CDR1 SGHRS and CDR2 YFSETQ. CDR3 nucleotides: TGCGCCAGCAGCGATCCAGGGTCCTACGAGCAGTACTTC. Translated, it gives CASSDPGSYEQYF. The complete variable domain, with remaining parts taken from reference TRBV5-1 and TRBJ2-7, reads KAGVTQTPRYLIKTRGQQVTLSCSPISGHRSVSWYQQTPGQGLQFLFEYFSETQRNKGNFPGRFSGRQFSNSRSEMNVSTLELGDSALYLCASSDPGSYEQYFGPGTRLTVT.

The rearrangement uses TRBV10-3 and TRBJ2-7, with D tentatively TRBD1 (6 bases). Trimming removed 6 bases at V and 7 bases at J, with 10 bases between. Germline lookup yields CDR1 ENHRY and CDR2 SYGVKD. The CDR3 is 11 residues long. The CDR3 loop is CAIRADREQYF. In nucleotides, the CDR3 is TGTGCCATCAGGGCCGACAGGGAGCAGTACTTC.

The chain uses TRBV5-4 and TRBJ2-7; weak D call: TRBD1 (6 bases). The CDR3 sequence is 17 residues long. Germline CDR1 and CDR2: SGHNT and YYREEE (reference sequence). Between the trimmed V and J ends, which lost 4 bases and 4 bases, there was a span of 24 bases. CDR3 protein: CASSPGLSDSFVYEQYF. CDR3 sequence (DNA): TGTGCCAGCAGCCCCGGATTATCGGACAGCTTTGTGTACGAGCAGTACTTC.

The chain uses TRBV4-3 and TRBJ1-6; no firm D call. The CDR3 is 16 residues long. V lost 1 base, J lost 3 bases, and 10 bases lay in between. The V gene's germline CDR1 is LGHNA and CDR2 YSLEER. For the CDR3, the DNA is TGCGCCAGCAGCCAAGGCGGTGGCTACTATAATTCACCCCTCCACTTT. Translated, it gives CASSQGGGYYNSPLHF.

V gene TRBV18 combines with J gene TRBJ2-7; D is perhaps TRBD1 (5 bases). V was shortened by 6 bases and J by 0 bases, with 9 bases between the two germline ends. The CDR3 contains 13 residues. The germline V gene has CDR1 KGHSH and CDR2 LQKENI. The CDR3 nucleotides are TGTGCCAGCTCCCTGACAGTCTCCTACGAGCAGTACTTC. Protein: CASSLTVSYEQYF.

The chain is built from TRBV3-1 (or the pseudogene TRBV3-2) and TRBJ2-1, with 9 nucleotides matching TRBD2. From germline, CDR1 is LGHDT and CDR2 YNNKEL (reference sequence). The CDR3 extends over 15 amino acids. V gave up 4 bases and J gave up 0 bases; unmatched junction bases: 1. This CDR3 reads CASSPTSGSYNEQFF. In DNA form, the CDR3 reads TGTGCCAGCAGCCCGACTAGCGGCTCCTACAATGAGCAGTTCTTC.

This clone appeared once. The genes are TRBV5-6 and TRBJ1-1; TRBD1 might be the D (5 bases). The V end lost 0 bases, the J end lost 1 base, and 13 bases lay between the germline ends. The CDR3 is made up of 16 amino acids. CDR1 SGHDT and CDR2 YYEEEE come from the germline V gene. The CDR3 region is CASSLGQSQRNTEAFF. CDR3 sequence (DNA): TGTGCCAGCAGCTTGGGACAGAGCCAGAGGAACACTGAAGCTTTCTTT.

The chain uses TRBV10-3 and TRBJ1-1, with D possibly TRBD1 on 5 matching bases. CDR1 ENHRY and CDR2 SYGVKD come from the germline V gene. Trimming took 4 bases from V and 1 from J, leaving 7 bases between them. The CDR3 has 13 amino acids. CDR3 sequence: CAISVRENTEAFF. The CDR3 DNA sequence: TGTGCCATCAGTGTCAGGGAGAACACTGAAGCTTTCTTT.

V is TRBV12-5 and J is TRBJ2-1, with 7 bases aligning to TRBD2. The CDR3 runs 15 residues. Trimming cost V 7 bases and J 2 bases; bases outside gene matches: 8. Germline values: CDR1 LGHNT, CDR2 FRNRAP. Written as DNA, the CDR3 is TGTGCTAGTGTGGTAGGGGAGGGCGCCTACAATGAGCAGTTCTTC. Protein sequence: CASVVGEGAYNEQFF.

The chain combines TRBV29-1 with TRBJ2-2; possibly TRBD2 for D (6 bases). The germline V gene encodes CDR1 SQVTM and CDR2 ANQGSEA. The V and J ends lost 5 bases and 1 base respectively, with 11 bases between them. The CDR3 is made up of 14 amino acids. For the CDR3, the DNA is TGCAGCGTTCCCCGGGGGTTGAACACCGGGGAGCTGTTTTTT. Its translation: CSVPRGLNTGELFF.

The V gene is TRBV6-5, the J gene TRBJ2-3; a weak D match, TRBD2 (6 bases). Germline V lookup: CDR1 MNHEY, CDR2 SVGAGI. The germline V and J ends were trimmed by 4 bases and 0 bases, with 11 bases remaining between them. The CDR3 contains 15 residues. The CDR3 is CASSSEGRSTDTQYF. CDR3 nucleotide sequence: TGTGCCAGCAGTTCGGAGGGCCGTAGCACAGATACGCAGTATTTT.

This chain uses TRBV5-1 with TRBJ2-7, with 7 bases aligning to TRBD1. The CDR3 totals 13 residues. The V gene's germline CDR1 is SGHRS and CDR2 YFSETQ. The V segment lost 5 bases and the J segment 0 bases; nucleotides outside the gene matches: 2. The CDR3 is CASRGTASYEQYF. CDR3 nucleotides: TGCGCCAGCAGAGGGACAGCCTCCTACGAGCAGTACTTC.

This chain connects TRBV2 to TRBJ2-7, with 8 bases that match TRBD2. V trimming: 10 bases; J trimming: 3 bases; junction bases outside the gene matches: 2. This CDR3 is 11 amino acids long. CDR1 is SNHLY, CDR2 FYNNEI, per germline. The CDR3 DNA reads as TGTGCCACCAGCGGGAGCTACGAGCAGTACTTC. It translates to CATSGSYEQYF.

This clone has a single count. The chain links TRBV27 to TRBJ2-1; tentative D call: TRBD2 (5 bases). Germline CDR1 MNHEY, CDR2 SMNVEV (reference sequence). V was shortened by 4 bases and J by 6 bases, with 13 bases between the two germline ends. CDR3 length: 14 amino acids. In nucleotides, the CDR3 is TGTGCCAGCAGTTCCCCTCTAGCAGTCAATGAGCAGTTCTTC. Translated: CASSSPLAVNEQFF.

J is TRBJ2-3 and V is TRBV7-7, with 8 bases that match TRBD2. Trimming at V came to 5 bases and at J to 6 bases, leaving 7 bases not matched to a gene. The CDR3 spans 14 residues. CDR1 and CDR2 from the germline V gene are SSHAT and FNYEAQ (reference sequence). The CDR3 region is CASSPGGAGDTQYF. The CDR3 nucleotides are TGTGCCAGCAGCCCGGGGGGGGCCGGGGATACGCAGTATTTT.